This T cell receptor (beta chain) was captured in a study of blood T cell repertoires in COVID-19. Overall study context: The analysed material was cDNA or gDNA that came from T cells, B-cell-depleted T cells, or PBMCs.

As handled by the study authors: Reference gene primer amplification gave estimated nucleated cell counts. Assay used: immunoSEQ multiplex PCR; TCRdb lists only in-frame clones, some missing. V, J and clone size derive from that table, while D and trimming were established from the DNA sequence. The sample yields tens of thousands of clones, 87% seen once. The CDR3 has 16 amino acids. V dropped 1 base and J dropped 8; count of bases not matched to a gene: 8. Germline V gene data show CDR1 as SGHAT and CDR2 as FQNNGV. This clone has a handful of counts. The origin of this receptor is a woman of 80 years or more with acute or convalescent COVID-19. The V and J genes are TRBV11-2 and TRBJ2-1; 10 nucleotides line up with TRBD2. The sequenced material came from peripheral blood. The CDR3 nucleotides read TGTGCCAGCAGCTTAGGACTAGCGGGTCCCTGGGATGAGCAGTTCTTC. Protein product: CASSLGLAGPWDEQFF.